The T cell receptor beta chain under discussion was sequenced for a study of breast tumors, draining lymph nodes, adjacent tissues. The germline V and J ends were trimmed by 5 bases and 3 bases, with 10 bases remaining between them. Germline V gives CDR1 LNHDA, CDR2 SQIVND (reference sequence). The CDR3 extends over 13 amino acids. TCRdb itself ran the multiplex PCR reads through MiXCR, one entry per CDR3 protein. The sample yields tens of thousands of distinct CDR3 sequences, roughly 60% seen once. There are many counts of this clonotype. The rearrangement links TRBV19 to TRBJ1-1, with D maybe TRBD1 (6 bases). The clonotype was recovered from a female donor with breast cancer. Some clones in this sample may be carry-over from other donors' samples. The source material was tumor-adjacent breast tissue. The CDR3 region is CASSPGQDTEAFF. The CDR3 region has the DNA TGTGCCAGTAGTCCGGGACAAGACACTGAAGCTTTCTTT.